The present T cell receptor beta chain was sequenced within a study of cytomegalovirus exposure and HLA in healthy donors. With 60 Vbeta and 13 Jbeta primers, the PCR was carried out. Profiled with immunoSEQ multiplex PCR; TCRdb holds only in-frame clones, not every one. Of approximately 85,000 clones in the sample, around two thirds were seen once. Sequencing input: PBMCs. The sequence was obtained from a woman aged 25 to 39 in good health and CMV-seropositive.

CDR3 in DNA: TGTGCCGAGGGGGCCCGCGGTGAGCAGTACTTC. Protein: CAEGARGEQYF. The chain carries TRBV30 and TRBJ2-7; TRBD1 aligns across 7 bases. CDR1 GTSNPN and CDR2 SVGIG come from the germline V gene (reference sequence). The CDR3 contains 11 residues. With V trimmed by 8 bases and J by 7 bases, 8 bases remained unmatched.